This T cell receptor (beta chain) came from a study of T-cell memory formation after mild COVID-19. Notes on the study in general: Among clones contracting day 15 to 85, CD4/CD8 was balanced, whereas later expanders leaned CD4+. Day 37-peaking second-wave clones had unconfirmed SARS-CoV-2 specificity.

A remark on this clonotype: The antigen is unknown.

TCR alpha and TCR beta cDNA libraries with sample barcodes and UMIs came from 5'RACE using constant-segment primers. In TCRdb, the 5' RACE reads were re-called with MiXCR into one record per CDR3 protein. In the table there are roughly 580,000 distinct CDR3 sequences, roughly 18% of which are singletons. V dropped 8 bases and J dropped 4; count of bases not matched to a gene: 8. The CDR3 totals 14 residues. Sequenced input: PBMCs or a T cell subset sorted from them (not recorded which). The chain has TRBV12-3 or TRBV12-4 and TRBJ2-7; 10 positions agree with TRBD2. The receptor's source is an adult woman who had mild COVID-19 (a few samples of this study predate the infection). Cell type and time point are not known. The CDR3 region has the DNA TGTGCCAGCGGCAAAGGAGCGGGAGGGTACGAGCAGTACTTC. The encoded protein is CASGKGAGGYEQYF.